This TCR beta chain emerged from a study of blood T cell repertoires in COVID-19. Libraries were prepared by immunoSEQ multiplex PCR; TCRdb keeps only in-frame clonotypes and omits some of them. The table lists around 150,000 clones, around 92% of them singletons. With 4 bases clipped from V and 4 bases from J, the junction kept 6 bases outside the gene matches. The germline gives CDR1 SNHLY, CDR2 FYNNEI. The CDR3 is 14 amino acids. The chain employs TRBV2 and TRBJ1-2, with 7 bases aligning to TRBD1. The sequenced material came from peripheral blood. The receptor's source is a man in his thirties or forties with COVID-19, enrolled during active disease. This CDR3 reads CASSGGWDSYGYTF. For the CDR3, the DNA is TGTGCCAGCAGTGGCGGCTGGGACAGCTATGGCTACACCTTC.